This record concerns one T cell receptor (beta chain) sequence. The repertoire was sequenced with immunoSEQ multiplex PCR; TCRdb's copy has only in-frame clones and lacks some. The profile covers around 1.9 million clones, with roughly 91% appearing a single time and 1.5% to 2% taken by the ten largest. Terminally differentiated effector memory CD45RA+ cells were excluded by CCR7 positive selection of CD45RO-negative cells. The sample originates from a study of shared clonotypes between healthy human individuals. Study summary: Used for every donor were three CD4 naive, three CD4 memory, two CD8 naive and one CD8 memory plate.

Sequenced material: naive CD8+ T cells from PBMCs. This TCR derives from a man aged 18 to 29 in good health. Some clones in this sample may be carry-over from other donors' samples.

The CDR3 coding sequence is TGTGCCAGTTCCGTCGGAACAGCCAACCCCTACGAGCAGTACTTC. Translated, it gives CASSVGTANPYEQYF. V is TRBV19 and J is TRBJ2-7; unclear D gene. The V gene's germline CDR1 is LNHDA and CDR2 SQIVND (reference sequence). This CDR3 is 15 amino acids long. Trimming stripped 8 bases from V and 2 bases from J, with 19 bases between.